Following are 14 T cell receptor beta chains from one sample sequenced in a study of blood T cell repertoires in COVID-19. TCRdb's copy holds only in-frame clones and misses some; the assay was immunoSEQ multiplex PCR. The sample includes tens of thousands of clones, around 80% of them seen just once. The sequenced sample consisted of peripheral blood. These receptor sequences come from a woman of 80 years or more with active or convalescent COVID-19.

The chain recombines TRBV5-4 with TRBJ2-1; D call uncertain. V gave up 1 base and J gave up 5 bases, with 7 bases separating them. CDR3 length equals 13 residues. From germline, CDR1 is SGHNT and CDR2 YYREEE (reference sequence). The CDR3 DNA sequence: TGTGCCAGCAGCTTGACCAGCGACAATGAGCAGTTCTTC. This sequence encodes CASSLTSDNEQFF.

The chain uses TRBV13 and TRBJ2-2; 9 bases map to TRBD1. The length of the CDR3 is 16 residues. With 5 bases clipped from V and 0 bases from J, the junction kept 4 bases outside the gene matches. Germline V gene data show CDR1 as PRHDT and CDR2 as FYEKMQ (reference sequence). The CDR3 is CASSPGTGTNTGELFF. The CDR3 nucleotides read TGTGCCAGCAGCCCAGGGACAGGGACGAACACCGGGGAGCTGTTTTTT.

The chain uses TRBV4-1 and TRBJ2-7, with TRBD1 matching over 8 bases. The CDR3 totals 16 residues. Germline CDR1 MGHRA, CDR2 YSYEKL. Trimming at V came to 0 bases and at J to 2 bases, leaving 6 bases not matched to a gene. The CDR3 DNA reads as TGCGCCAGCAGCCAAGACCCCCAGGGGGCCCCCTACGAGCAGTACTTC. Its protein product is CASSQDPQGAPYEQYF.

This clone is a singleton in its sample. The genes are TRBV10-2 and TRBJ2-7; 7 nucleotides agree with TRBD2. Germline V gene sequence: CDR1 WSHSY, CDR2 SAAADI. CDR3 length: 15 residues. V gave up 2 bases and J gave up 0 bases; unmatched junction bases: 4. The CDR3 sequence is CASSEIGGSSYEQYF. The CDR3 DNA follows: TGCGCCAGCAGTGAGATTGGCGGGAGCTCCTACGAGCAGTACTTC.

The gene calls are TRBV4-1 and TRBJ1-4; 8 bases line up with TRBD1. This CDR3 contains 16 residues. V lost 2 bases and J lost 5; bases outside the gene matches: 7. Germline V gene data show CDR1 as MGHRA and CDR2 as YSYEKL. The CDR3 bases are TGCGCCAGCAGCCAATCGACAGGGGTCCAGAATGAAAAACTGTTTTTT. It specifies CASSQSTGVQNEKLFF.

V is TRBV28 and J is TRBJ1-5, with a tentative D call TRBD1 (5 bases). Trimming took 6 bases from V and 4 from J, leaving 19 bases between them. This CDR3 has 16 residues. Germline V gene data show CDR1 as MDHEN and CDR2 as SYDVKM. CDR3 residues: CASRLPGLRTNQPQHF. In DNA form, the CDR3 reads TGTGCCAGCAGATTACCGGGACTTCGAACTAATCAGCCCCAGCATTTT.

The chain joins TRBV28 to TRBJ2-1, with D perhaps matching TRBD1 (5 bases). The V and J ends lost 2 bases and 8 bases respectively, with 16 bases between them. The CDR3 has 15 amino acids. Germline CDR1 and CDR2: MDHEN and SYDVKM. The CDR3 bases are TGTGCCAGCAGTTTACCCCAGGGCAGTAGGGATGAGCAGTTCTTC. Its translation: CASSLPQGSRDEQFF. The whole variable domain, filled in from reference TRBV28 and TRBJ2-1, reads DVKVTQSSRYLVKRTGEKVFLECVQDMDHENMFWYRQDPGLGLRLIYFSYDVKMKEKGDIPEGYSVSREKKERFSLILESASTNQTSMYLCASSLPQGSRDEQFFGPGTRLTVL.

This clone was counted only a few times. The chain carries TRBV30 and TRBJ1-1, with TRBD1 as a possible D gene (5 bases). Germline CDR1 and CDR2: GTSNPN and SVGIG (reference sequence). This CDR3 has 15 residues. V was clipped by 4 bases and J by 1 base, with 16 bases between them. Here the CDR3 reads CAWISYRLPNTEAFF. The CDR3 DNA reads TGTGCCTGGATCTCGTACAGGTTGCCGAACACTGAAGCTTTCTTT.

This clone was observed a few times. The chain carries TRBV6-4 and TRBJ2-2; D remains unclear. This CDR3 spans 13 amino acids. The germline CDR1 and CDR2 sequences are MRHNA and SNTAGT. The V end was cut by 5 bases, the J end by 4 bases, with 8 bases between. The DNA for the CDR3 is TGTGCCAGCAGTATCTCGGGCACCGGGGAGCTGTTTTTT. Its protein product is CASSISGTGELFF.

The V call is TRBV6-5, the J call TRBJ1-2; D call uncertain. This CDR3 spans 15 amino acids. Germline V lookup: CDR1 MNHEY, CDR2 SVGAGI. The V end was cut by 2 bases, the J end by 2 bases, with 12 bases between. This chain's CDR3 is CASSYEFQRNYGYTF. The CDR3 DNA reads TGTGCCAGCAGTTACGAATTTCAGAGGAACTATGGCTACACCTTC.

This chain joins TRBV19 and TRBJ2-7; 10 bases line up with TRBD2. CDR1 and CDR2 from the germline V gene are LNHDA and SQIVND (reference sequence). After removal of 3 bases from V and 4 bases from J, the junction contained 3 bases not matched to a gene. The CDR3 has 14 amino acids. CDR3 protein: CASSILAGVYEQYF. CDR3 DNA sequence: TGTGCCAGTAGTATCCTAGCGGGAGTTTACGAGCAGTACTTC.

CDR3 sequence: CASSPLIGSPREQYF. The CDR3 nucleotides are TGTGCCAGCTCACCACTGATCGGGAGTCCCCGGGAGCAGTACTTC. V usage is TRBV18 and J usage is TRBJ2-7; TRBD2 might be the D (6 bases). Germline CDR1 is KGHSH and CDR2 is LQKENI. Deletions cut 1 base from V and 7 bases from J, with 17 bases between. The CDR3 contains 15 residues.

In this sample, this clone turned up a few times. The chain combines TRBV5-4 with TRBJ2-2, with 9 bases identical to TRBD1. The J segment lost 5 bases and the V segment lost 4 bases, leaving 6 bases of the junction unmatched. CDR3 length: 15 residues. Germline-derived CDR1 and CDR2 are SGHNT and YYREEE (reference sequence). Here the CDR3 reads CASSRTGAGTGELFF. The CDR3 region has the DNA TGTGCCAGCAGCCGGACAGGGGCGGGGACCGGGGAGCTGTTTTTT. The variable domain in full, completed from reference TRBV5-4 and TRBJ2-2, reads ETGVTQSPTHLIKTRGQQVTLRCSSQSGHNTVSWYQQALGQGPQFIFQYYREEENGRGNFPPRFSGLQFPNYSSELNVNALELDDSALYLCASSRTGAGTGELFFGEGSRLTVL.

Concerning this clone: Other DNA sequences from this sample encode an identical CDR3 as well. The chain combines TRBV30 with TRBJ1-5; 10 bases agree with TRBD1. J was trimmed by 7 bases and V by 2 bases; bases with no gene match: 5. There are 14 residues in the CDR3. Germline V gene lookup returns CDR1 GTSNPN and CDR2 SVGIG (reference sequence). CDR3 sequence reads: CAWSRDRGGQPQHF. The DNA for the CDR3 is TGTGCCTGGAGTCGGGACAGGGGTGGCCAGCCCCAGCATTTT.